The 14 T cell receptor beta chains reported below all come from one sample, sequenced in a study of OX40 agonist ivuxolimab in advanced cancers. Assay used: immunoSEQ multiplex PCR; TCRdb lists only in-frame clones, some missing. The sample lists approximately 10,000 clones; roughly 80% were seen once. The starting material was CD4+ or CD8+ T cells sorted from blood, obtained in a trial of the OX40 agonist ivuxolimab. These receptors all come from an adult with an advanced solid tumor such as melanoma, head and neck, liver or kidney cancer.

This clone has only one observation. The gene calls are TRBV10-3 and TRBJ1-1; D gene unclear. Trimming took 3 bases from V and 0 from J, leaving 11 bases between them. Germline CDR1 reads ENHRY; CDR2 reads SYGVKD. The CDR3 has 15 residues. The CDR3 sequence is CAISDGVSLNTEAFF. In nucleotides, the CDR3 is TGTGCCATCAGTGATGGGGTCAGCTTGAACACTGAAGCTTTCTTT.

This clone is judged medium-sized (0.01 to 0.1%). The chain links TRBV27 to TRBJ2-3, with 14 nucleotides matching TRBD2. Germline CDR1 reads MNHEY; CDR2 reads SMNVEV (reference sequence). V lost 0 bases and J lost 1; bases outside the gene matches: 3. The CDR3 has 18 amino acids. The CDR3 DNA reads TGTGCCAGCAGTTTATCGAAGGGACTAGCGGGAGGCACAGATACGCAGTATTTT. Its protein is CASSLSKGLAGGTDTQYF.

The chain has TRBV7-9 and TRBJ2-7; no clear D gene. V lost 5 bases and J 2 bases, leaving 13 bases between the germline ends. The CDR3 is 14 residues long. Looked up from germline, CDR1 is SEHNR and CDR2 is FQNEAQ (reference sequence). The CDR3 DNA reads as TGTGCCAGCAGCACCCTCATCGCACCCTACGAGCAGTACGTC. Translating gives CASSTLIAPYEQYV.

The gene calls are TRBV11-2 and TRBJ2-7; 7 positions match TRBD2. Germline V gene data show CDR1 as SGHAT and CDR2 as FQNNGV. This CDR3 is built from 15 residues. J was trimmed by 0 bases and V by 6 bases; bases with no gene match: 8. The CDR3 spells CASRLTSASSYEQYV. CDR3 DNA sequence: TGTGCCAGCAGGTTAACTAGCGCGAGCTCCTACGAGCAGTACGTC.

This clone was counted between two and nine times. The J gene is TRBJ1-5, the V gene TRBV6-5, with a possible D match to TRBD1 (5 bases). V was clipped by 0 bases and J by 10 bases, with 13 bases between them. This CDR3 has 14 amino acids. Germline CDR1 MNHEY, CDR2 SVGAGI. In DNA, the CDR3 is TGTGCCAGCAGTTACTCGGCAGGGAGTTCTCCCCAGCATTTT. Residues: CASSYSAGSSPQHF.

CDR3 region: CASSQIGTPPDTQYF. The CDR3 nucleotides are TGTGCCAGCAGTCAAATCGGGACTCCCCCCGATACGCAGTATTTT. The chain links TRBV6-5 to TRBJ2-3; a possible D gene is TRBD2 (6 bases). This CDR3 region has 15 residues. Trimming pared 5 bases from V and 6 bases from J, leaving 18 bases between. Per germline, CDR1 MNHEY and CDR2 SVGAGI.

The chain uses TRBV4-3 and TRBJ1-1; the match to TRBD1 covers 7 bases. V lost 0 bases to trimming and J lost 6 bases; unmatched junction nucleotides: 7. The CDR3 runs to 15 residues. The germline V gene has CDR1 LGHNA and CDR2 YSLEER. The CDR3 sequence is CASSQDRDSPSEAFF. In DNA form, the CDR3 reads TGCGCCAGCAGCCAAGATAGGGACAGTCCTTCTGAAGCTTTCTTT.

CDR3 nucleotides: TGTGCCTGGAATCTGGGGCTTAACACTGAAGCTTTCTTT. It encodes CAWNLGLNTEAFF. V is TRBV30 and J is TRBJ1-1, with D possibly matching TRBD1 (5 bases). The CDR3 is 13 amino acids. V lost 4 bases to trimming and J lost 2 bases, with 11 bases between them. Germline CDR1 GTSNPN, CDR2 SVGIG (reference sequence). The complete variable domain, with remaining parts taken from reference TRBV30 and TRBJ1-1, reads SQTIHQWPATLVQPVGSPLSLECTVEGTSNPNLYWYRQAAGRGLQLLFYSVGIGQISSEVPQNLSASRPQDRQFILSSKKLLLSDSGFYLCAWNLGLNTEAFFGQGTRLTVV.

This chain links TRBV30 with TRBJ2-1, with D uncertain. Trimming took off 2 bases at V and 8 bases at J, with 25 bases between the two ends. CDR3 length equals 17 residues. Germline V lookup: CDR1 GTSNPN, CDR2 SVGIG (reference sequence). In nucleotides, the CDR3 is TGTGCCTGGAGTCAGATCCTGACGAGAAGCTTTTCCGATGAGCAGTTCTTC. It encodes CAWSQILTRSFSDEQFF.

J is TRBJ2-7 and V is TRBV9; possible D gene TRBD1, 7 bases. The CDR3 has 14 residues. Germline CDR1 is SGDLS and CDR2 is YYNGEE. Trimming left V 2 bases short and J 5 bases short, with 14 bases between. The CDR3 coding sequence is TGTGCCAGCAGCGTTAGACAGGGAGGAGACGAGCAGTACTTC. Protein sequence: CASSVRQGGDEQYF.

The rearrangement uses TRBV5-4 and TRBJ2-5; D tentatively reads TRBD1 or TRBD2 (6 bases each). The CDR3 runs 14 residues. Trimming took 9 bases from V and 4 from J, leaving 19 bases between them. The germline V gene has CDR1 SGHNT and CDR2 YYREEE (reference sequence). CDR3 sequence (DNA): TGTGCCATCCCCGCGGACGGGGGCGGAGAGACCCAGTACTTC. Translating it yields CAIPADGGGETQYF.

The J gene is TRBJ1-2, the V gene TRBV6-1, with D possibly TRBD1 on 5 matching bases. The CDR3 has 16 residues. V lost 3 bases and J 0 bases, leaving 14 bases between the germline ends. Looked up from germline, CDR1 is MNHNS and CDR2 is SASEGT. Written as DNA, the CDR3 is TGTGCCAGCAGTGACTTTATGGACACCGCTAACTATGGCTACACCTTC. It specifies CASSDFMDTANYGYTF.

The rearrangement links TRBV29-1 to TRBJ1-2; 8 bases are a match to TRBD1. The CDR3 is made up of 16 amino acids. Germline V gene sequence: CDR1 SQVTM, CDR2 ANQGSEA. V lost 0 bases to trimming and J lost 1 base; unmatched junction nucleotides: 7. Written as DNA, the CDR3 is TGCAGCGTTGAAGATGGAGGGACAGGACTTAACTATGGCTACACCTTC. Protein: CSVEDGGTGLNYGYTF.

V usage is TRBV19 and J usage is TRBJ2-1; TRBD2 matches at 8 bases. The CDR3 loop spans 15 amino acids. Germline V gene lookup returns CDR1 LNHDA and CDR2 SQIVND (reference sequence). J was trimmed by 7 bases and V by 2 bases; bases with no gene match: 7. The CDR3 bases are TGTGCCAGTAGTATAACTGCGGGAGGACGTAATGAGCAGTTCTTC. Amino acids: CASSITAGGRNEQFF. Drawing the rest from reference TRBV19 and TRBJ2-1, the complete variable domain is DGGITQSPKYLFRKEGQNVTLSCEQNLNHDAMYWYRQDPGQGLRLIYYSQIVNDFQKGDIAEGYSVSREKKESFPLTVTSAQKNPTAFYLCASSITAGGRNEQFFGPGTRLTVL.